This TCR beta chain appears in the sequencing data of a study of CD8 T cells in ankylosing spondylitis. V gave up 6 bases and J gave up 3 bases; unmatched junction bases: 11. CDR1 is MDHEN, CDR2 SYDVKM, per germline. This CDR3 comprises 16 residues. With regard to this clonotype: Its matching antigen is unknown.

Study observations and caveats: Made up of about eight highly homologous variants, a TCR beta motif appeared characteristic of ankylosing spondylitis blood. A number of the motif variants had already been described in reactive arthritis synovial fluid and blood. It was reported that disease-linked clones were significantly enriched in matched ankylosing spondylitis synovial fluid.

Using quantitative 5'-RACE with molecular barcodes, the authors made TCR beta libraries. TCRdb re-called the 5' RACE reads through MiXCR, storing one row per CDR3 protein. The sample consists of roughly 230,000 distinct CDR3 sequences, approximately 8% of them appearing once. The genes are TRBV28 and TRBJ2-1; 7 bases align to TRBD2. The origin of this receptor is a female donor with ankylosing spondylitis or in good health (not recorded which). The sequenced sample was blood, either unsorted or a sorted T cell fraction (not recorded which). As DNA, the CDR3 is TGTGCCAGCAGGCCGGGGACTACCCCTGGCTACAATGAGCAGTTCTTC. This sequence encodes CASRPGTTPGYNEQFF.